This TCR beta chain was captured in a study of T cell repertoires in cytomegalovirus infection. MiXCR, applied by TCRdb to the reads, yields one record per CDR3 protein. The repertoire consists of 230,000 or so distinct CDR3 sequences, with around 15% occurring once and the leading ten covering around 47%. After removal of 3 bases from V and 0 bases from J, the junction contained 2 bases not matched to a gene. The CDR3 has 15 residues. Germline V gene sequence: CDR1 MNHEY, CDR2 SMNVEV (reference sequence). The table lists this clonotype with a few counts. The chain couples TRBV27 to TRBJ2-1; 7 bases fit TRBD2. This clonotype originated in a human donor in good health (CMV status not recorded). Some clones in this sample may be carry-over from other donors' samples. The specimen sequenced was CD8+ T cells from PBMCs. The CDR3 DNA reads TGTGCCAGCAGTTTCGGACTAGTCTCCTACAATGAGCAGTTCTTC. This codes for CASSFGLVSYNEQFF.